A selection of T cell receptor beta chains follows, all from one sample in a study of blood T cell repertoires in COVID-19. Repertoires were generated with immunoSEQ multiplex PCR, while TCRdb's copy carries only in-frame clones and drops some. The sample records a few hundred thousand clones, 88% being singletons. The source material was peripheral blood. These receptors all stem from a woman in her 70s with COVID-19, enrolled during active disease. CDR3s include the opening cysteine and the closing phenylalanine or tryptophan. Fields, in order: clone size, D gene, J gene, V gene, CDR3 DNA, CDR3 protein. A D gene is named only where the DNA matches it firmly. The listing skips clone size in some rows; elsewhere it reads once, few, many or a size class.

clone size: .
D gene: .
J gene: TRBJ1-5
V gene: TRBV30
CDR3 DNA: TGTGCCTGGAATGTCAAGACAGGAAGCAATCAGCCCCAGCATTTT
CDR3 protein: CAWNVKTGSNQPQHF

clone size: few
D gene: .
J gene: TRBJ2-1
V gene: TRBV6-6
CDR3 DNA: TGTGCCAGCAGTTACTCGAGAGTTGACAATGAGCAGTTCTTC
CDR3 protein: CASSYSRVDNEQFF

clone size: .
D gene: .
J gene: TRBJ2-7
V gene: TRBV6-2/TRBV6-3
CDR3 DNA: TGTGCCAGCAGCCCCCAGCAGCGGGTTAAATCCTACGAGCAGTACTTC
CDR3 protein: CASSPQQRVKSYEQYF

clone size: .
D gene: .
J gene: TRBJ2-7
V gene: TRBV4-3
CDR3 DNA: TGCGCCAGCAGCCAAGATCTTCCGGGAGCGGACTCCTACGAGCAGTACTTC
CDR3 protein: CASSQDLPGADSYEQYF

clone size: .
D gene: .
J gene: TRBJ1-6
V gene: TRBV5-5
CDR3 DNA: TGTGCCAGCAGCTCCCATGGAGGGACGGGTTCACCCCTCCACTTT
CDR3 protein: CASSSHGGTGSPLHF

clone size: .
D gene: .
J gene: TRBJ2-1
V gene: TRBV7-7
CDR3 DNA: TGTGCTAGCAGCCTGGACTCCTATTTAAACAATGAGCAGTTCTTC
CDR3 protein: CASSLDSYLNNEQFF

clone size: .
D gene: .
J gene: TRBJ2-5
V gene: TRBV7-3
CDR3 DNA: TGTGCCAGCAGCTTAGAGGCCCAAGAGACCCAGTACTTC
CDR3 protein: CASSLEAQETQYF

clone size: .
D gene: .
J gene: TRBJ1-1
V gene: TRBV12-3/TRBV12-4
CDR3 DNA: TGTGCCAGCAGTTTGGGAGTGAACACTGAAGCTTTCTTT
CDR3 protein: CASSLGVNTEAFF

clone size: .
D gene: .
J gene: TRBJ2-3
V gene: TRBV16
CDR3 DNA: TGTGCCAGCAGTCGGGACATCCCTAGCACAGATACGCAGTATTTT
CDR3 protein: CASSRDIPSTDTQYF

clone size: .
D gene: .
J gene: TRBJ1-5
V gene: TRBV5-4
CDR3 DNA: TGTGCCAGGAACAGGTCCCAAAAAGAAAGCAATCAGCCCCAGCATTTT
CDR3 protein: CARNRSQKESNQPQHF

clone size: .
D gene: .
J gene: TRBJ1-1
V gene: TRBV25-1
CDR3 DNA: TGTGCCAGCACAGGGAACACTGAAGCTTTCTTT
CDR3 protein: CASTGNTEAFF

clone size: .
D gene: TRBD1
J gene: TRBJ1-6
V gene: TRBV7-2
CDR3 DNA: TGTGCCAGCAGATTGGACAGGACTGAAGCGTCACCCCTCCACTTT
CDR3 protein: CASRLDRTEASPLHF

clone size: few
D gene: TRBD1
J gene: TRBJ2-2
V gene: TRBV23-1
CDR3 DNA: TGCGCCAGCATTACCCGGGACAGACCTTACACCGGGGAGCTGTTTTTT
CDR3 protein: CASITRDRPYTGELFF

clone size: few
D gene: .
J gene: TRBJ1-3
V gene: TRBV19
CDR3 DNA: TGTGCCAGTAGTCTCCGGGGTGGAAACACCATATATTTT
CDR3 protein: CASSLRGGNTIYF

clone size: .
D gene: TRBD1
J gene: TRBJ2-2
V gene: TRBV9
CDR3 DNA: TGTGCCAGCAGTGGGGACAGGGCCCTGAACACCGGGGAGCTGTTTTTT
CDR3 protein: CASSGDRALNTGELFF

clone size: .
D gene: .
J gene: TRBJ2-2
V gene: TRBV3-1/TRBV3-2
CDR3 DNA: TGTGCCAGCAGCCAGCGGACAAGCCTCACCGGGGAGCTGTTTTTT
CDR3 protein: CASSQRTSLTGELFF

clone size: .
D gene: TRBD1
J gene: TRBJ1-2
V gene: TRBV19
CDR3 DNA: TGTGCCAGTAGCGCCACGGGACAGAACTATGGCTACACCTTC
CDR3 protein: CASSATGQNYGYTF

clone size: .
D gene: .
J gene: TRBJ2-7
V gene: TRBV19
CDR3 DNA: TGTGCCAGTAAAGTGCGGTGGAGCTCCTACGAGCAGTACTTC
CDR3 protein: CASKVRWSSYEQYF

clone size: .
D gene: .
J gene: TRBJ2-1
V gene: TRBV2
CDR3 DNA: TGTGCCAGCAGCATCAAGGGGAATGAGCAGTTCTTC
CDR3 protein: CASSIKGNEQFF

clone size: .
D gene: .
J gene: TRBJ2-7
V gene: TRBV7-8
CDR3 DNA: TGTGCCAGCAGCTGGAGCACAGGGTCCTACGAGCAGTACTTC
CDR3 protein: CASSWSTGSYEQYF

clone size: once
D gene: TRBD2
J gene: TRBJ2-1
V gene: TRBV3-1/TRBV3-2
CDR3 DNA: TGTGCCAGCAGCCCCTGGTTGGTAGCGGGAGCCTCGGCTGAGCAGTTCTTC
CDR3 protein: CASSPWLVAGASAEQFF

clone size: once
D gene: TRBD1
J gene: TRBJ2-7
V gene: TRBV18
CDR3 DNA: TGTGCCAGCTCACCACGAGGACAGGGGGATTACGAGCAGTACTTC
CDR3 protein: CASSPRGQGDYEQYF

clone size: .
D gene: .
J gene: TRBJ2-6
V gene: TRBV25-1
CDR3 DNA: TGTGCCAGCAGTGGCCGTACAGGGGGGGATTCTGGGGCCAACGTCCTGACTTTC
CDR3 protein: CASSGRTGGDSGANVLTF

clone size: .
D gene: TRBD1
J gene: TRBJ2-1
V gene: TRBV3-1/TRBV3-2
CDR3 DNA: TGTGCCAGCAGCCCGACAGGGGAGTTCTACAATGAGCAGTTCTTC
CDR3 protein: CASSPTGEFYNEQFF

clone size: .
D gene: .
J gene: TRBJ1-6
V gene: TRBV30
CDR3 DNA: TGTGCCTGGAGTGTTCGCGGATCCATGAATTCACCCCTCCACTTT
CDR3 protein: CAWSVRGSMNSPLHF

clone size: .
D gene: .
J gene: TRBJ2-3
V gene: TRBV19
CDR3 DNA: TGTGCCAGTAGTATTCGTGCGGGGTCGGGTTTTCCAGATACGCAGTATTTT
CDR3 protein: CASSIRAGSGFPDTQYF

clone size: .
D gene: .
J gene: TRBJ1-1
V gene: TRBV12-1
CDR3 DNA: TGTGCCAGCAGCTGCGACACAGGGTCAACTGCTGTCGTCACTGAAGCTTTCTTT
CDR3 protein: CASSCDTGSTAVVTEAFF

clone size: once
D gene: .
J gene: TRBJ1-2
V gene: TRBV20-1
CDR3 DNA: TGCAGTGCTAGTGCCTCGGAGGGCTATGGCTACACCTTC
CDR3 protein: CSASASEGYGYTF

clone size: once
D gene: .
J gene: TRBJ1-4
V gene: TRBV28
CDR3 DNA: TGTGCCAGCAGTTCCCAGGGGTCGGGCGATGAAAAACTGTTTTTT
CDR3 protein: CASSSQGSGDEKLFF

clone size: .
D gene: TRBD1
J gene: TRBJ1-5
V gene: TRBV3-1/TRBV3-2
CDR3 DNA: TGTGCCAGCAGCCAATCACAGGGGAATCAGCCCCAGCATTTT
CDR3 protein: CASSQSQGNQPQHF

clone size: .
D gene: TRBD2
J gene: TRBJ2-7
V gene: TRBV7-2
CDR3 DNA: TGTGCCAGCAGCTTACTACCTTTGACTAGCGGGGGGTCCTACGAGCAGTACTTC
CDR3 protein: CASSLLPLTSGGSYEQYF

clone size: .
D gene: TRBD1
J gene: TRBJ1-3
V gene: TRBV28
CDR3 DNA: TGTGCCAGCGGCCAGGGTGACAGGGATGACACCATATATTTT
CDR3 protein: CASGQGDRDDTIYF

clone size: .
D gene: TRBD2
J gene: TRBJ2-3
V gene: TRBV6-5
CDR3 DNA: TGTGCCAGCAGTTACAAGCGGGGGGCCCTGACAGATACGCAGTATTTT
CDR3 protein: CASSYKRGALTDTQYF

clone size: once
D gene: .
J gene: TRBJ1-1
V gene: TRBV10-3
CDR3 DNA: TGTGCCATCAGTGAGTTGGGGGGTGCCAACACTGAAGCTTTCTTT
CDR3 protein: CAISELGGANTEAFF

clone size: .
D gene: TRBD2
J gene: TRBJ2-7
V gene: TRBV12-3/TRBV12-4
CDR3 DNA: TGTGCCAGCAGTAGGGGGACTAGCGACGAGCAGTACTTC
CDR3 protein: CASSRGTSDEQYF

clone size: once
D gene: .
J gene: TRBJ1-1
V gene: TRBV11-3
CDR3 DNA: TGTGCCAGCAGCTTCCAGGGCGGTCTCAACACTGAAGCTTTCTTT
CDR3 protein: CASSFQGGLNTEAFF

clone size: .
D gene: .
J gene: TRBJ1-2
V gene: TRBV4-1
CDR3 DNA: TGCGCCAGCAGCCCAAGCGAAGGGGGGGCGGAGTATGGCTACACCTTC
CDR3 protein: CASSPSEGGAEYGYTF

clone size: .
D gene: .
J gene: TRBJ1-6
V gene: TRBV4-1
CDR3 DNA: TGCGCCAGCAGCCAAGGGGCCGCGAGCTCCTATAATTCACCCCTCCACTTT
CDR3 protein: CASSQGAASSYNSPLHF

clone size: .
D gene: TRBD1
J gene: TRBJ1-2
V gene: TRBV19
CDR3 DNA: TGTGCCAGTAGTCTAGAGGACAGGGGGTTTCAGGATGGCTACACCTTC
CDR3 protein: CASSLEDRGFQDGYTF

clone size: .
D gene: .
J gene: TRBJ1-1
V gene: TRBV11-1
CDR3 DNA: TGTGCCAGCGCGTTAGTCGGGGGTAGTACTGAAGCTTTCTTT
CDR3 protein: CASALVGGSTEAFF

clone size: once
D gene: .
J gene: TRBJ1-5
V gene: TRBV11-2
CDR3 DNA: TGTGCCAGCAGCCACACAGGGCAGCCCCAGCATTTT
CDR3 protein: CASSHTGQPQHF

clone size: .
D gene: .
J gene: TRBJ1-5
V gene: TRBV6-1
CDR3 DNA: TGTGCCAGCAGTGAGAGTAGGGGGTTGAGGAATCAGCCCCAGCATTTT
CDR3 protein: CASSESRGLRNQPQHF

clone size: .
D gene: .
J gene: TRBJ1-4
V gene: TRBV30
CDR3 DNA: TGTGCCTGGAGCGATCGGGCAGGAGGAGGGGAAAAACTGTTTTTT
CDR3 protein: CAWSDRAGGGEKLFF

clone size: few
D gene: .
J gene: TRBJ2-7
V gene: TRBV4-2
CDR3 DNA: TGTGCCAGCAGCCAAGATCTGCAGGCTACCTACGAGCAGTACTTC
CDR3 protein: CASSQDLQATYEQYF

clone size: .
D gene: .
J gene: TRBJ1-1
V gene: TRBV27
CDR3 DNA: TGTGCCAGCAGTCCTTACAGGGTAAAGGACACTGAAGCTTTCTTT
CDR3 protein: CASSPYRVKDTEAFF

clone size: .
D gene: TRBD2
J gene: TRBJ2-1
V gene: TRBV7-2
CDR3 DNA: TGTGCCGTAGCGGGTCGGTCCCTATCCTACAATGAGCAGTTCTTC
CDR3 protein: CAVAGRSLSYNEQFF

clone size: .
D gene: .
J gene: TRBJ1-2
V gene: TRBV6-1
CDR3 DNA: TGTGCCAGCAGTGAGGGACTGAAACTCTATGGCTACACCTTC
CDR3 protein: CASSEGLKLYGYTF

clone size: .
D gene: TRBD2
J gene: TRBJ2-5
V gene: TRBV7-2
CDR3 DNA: TGTGCCAGCAGTTTAGGGCCCATCGGGGGGGGACAAGAGACCCAGTACTTC
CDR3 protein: CASSLGPIGGGQETQYF

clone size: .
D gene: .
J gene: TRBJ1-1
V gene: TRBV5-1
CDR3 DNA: TGCGCCAGCAGCACGGACAGTCTCACTGAAGCTTTCTTT
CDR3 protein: CASSTDSLTEAFF

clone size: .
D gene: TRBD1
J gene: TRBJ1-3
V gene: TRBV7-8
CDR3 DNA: TGTGCCAGCAGCTTGTACAGGGGTGAAAACACCATATATTTT
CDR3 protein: CASSLYRGENTIYF

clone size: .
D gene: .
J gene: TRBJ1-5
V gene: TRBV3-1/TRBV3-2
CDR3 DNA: TGTGCCAGCAGCCAAGACAGGGTAGGACAGCCCCAGCATTTT
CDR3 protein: CASSQDRVGQPQHF

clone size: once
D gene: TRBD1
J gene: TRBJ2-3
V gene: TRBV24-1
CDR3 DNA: TGTGCCACCGCCGGACAGGGAGACACAGATACGCAGTATTTT
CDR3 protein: CATAGQGDTDTQYF

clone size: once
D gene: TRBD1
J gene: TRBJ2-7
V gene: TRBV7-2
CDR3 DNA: TGTGCCAGCAGCTTTCTCAGGGGACAGACCTACGAGCAGTACTTC
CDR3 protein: CASSFLRGQTYEQYF

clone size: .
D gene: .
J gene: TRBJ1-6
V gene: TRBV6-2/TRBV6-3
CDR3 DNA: TGTGCCAGCAGTTTAACAGGGTACCGGTCACCCCTCCACTTT
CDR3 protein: CASSLTGYRSPLHF

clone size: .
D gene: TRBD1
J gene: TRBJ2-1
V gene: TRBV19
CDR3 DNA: TGTGCCAGTAGAGAAACAGGGGCGCTCGGGAACAATGAGCAGTTCTTC
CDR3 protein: CASRETGALGNNEQFF